The 8 T cell receptor beta chains presented below share a single source sample, sequenced in a study of T-cell reconstitution after alpha-beta-depleted transplantation in children. Researchers prepared the TCRbeta library using unique molecular identifiers, the study reports. TCRdb re-analysed the PCR reads in MiXCR, keeping a single row per CDR3 protein. The sample records roughly 670,000 distinct CDR3 sequences, approximately 14% being singletons. The source material was PBMCs, sampled before TCRalphabeta/CD19-depleted stem cell transplant. The receptors derive from a girl under 10 years old with congenital amegakaryocytic thrombocytopenia, due to receive a stem cell transplant.

Note on this clonotype: The junction differs from germline at one of its ends, possibly a read error. V and J are TRBV5-5 and TRBJ2-1, with TRBD2 identical over 9 bases. The CDR3 loop spans 15 amino acids. The V gene's germline CDR1 is SGHKS and CDR2 YYEKEE (reference sequence). The CDR3 protein is CASSLGLADYNEHFF. Here the CDR3 DNA reads TGTGCCAGCAGCTTGGGACTAGCGGACTACAATGAGCATTTCTTC.

V usage is TRBV19 and J usage is TRBJ2-5, with D perhaps matching TRBD1 or TRBD2 (5 bases each). This CDR3 spans 15 amino acids. The germline gives CDR1 LNHDA, CDR2 SQIVND (reference sequence). The V gene lost 7 bases and the J gene lost 2 bases, with 17 bases spanning the gap. The CDR3 region has the DNA TGTGCCAGTACCGATCGCCGGGACGTACAAGAGACCCAGTACTTC. It specifies CASTDRRDVQETQYF.

This clonotype appeared many times. V usage is TRBV5-1 and J usage is TRBJ2-3; TRBD2 agrees at 7 bases. Germline loops: CDR1 SGHRS, CDR2 YFSETQ. CDR3 length equals 15 residues. J gave up 1 base and V 4 bases, and 6 bases lay outside the gene matches. CDR3 amino acids: CASSTAGVRTDTQYF. In nucleotides, the CDR3 is TGCGCCAGCAGCACGGCGGGGGTCCGCACAGATACGCAGTATTTT.

In this sample, this clonotype turned up many times. V is TRBV13 and J is TRBJ2-7; a possible D gene is TRBD2 (6 bases). The CDR3 extends over 15 amino acids. The germline gives CDR1 PRHDT, CDR2 FYEKMQ (reference sequence). The V gene lost 3 bases and the J gene lost 4 bases, with 16 bases spanning the gap. The CDR3 sequence is CASSFRAGSPYEQYF. As DNA, the CDR3 is TGTGCCAGCAGCTTCAGGGCGGGAAGTCCATACGAGCAGTACTTC.

The table lists this clonotype with many counts. The chain is built from TRBV5-1 and TRBJ2-3; TRBD2 agrees at 11 bases. Losses at the gene ends were 7 bases for V and 2 bases for J; bases not matched to a gene: 9. Germline loops: CDR1 SGHRS, CDR2 YFSETQ. This CDR3 comprises 16 residues. DNA of the CDR3: TGCGCCAGCTCACTAGCGGGAGTCTCTTTCACAGATACGCAGTATTTT. Encoded protein: CASSLAGVSFTDTQYF.

This clonotype was counted ten times or more. The chain combines TRBV7-9 with TRBJ2-1; TRBD2 matches at 8 bases. The ends lost 5 bases at V and 4 bases at J; junction bases unmatched: 10. Per germline, CDR1 SEHNR and CDR2 FQNEAQ (reference sequence). CDR3 length: 16 amino acids. The CDR3 nucleotides read TGTGCCAGCAGCGCTCTATATGGCGGGGGGTACAATGAGCAGTTCTTC. Amino acids: CASSALYGGGYNEQFF.

This clonotype has only a few counts. The chain links TRBV20-1 to TRBJ2-7; D ambiguous. The V gene lost 5 bases and the J gene lost 2 bases, with 7 bases spanning the gap. The CDR3 extends over 11 amino acids. The germline gives CDR1 DFQATT, CDR2 SNEGSKA (reference sequence). CDR3 coding DNA: TGCAGTGCTGCTACAGCCTACGAGCAGTACTTC. Its translation: CSAATAYEQYF.

The chain couples TRBV5-1 to TRBJ2-3; perhaps TRBD2 as D (5 bases). V was pared by 4 bases and J by 1 base, with 16 bases between. This CDR3 is 16 amino acids long. CDR1 is SGHRS, CDR2 YFSETQ, per germline. DNA for the CDR3: TGCGCCAGCAGCAACGGGTGGAGGATGGGCACAGATACGCAGTATTTT. This gives the protein CASSNGWRMGTDTQYF.